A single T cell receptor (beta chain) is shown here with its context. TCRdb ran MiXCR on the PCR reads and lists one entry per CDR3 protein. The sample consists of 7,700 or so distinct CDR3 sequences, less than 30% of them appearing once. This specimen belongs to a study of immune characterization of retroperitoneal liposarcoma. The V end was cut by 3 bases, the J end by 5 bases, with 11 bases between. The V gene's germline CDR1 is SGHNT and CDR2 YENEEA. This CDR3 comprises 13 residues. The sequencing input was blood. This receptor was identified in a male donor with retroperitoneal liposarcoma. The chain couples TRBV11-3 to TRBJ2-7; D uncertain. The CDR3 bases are TGTGCCAGCAGCTTGGAAGCCCCGGACGAGCAGTACTTC. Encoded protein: CASSLEAPDEQYF.